This T cell receptor (beta chain) was recovered during a study of shared clonotypes between healthy human individuals (dated by TCRdb to 2020 to 2021). With regard to the full study: The cohort comprised a couple of women and a few men aged 18 to 49 years. For each donor, three plates each were used for CD4 naive and CD4 memory, two plates were used for CD8 naive, and one plate was used for CD8 memory. To estimate repertoire size and how much clonotypes are shared between individuals, the study performed deep sequencing of blood TCR repertoires from five healthy adults. To increase sequencing depth and limit assay-specific biases, TCR repertoire library preparation and sequencing were carried out by different laboratories using diverse techniques. Per donor, leukapheresis produced somewhere between about 0.8 and 9.5 billion PBMCs.

Concerning this clone: Its antigen remains unidentified. Base quality data are lacking; no much larger clone is found one base away.

Study-wide conclusions, independent of this receptor: Pairwise subsampling led to the expectation that sequencing depth would affect the degree of clonotype sharing among donors. Higher generation probabilities were observed for clonotypes shared by all four sorted-subset donors than for non-shared clonotypes. Sampling was restricted to blood, and TCR repertoires in tissues likely differ from the TCR repertoires found in blood. Larger estimated clonotype richness was generally found for naive subsets than for memory subsets. Across a few donors, approximately 4.6% of naive CD4, more than 3% of naive CD8, 2% to 2.5% of memory CD4, and 0.3% to 0.45% of memory CD8 clonotypes were shared. Because the study included a small number of donors, the genetic and exposure-history diversity represented was limited. Rarefaction of sorted-subset datasets indicated incomplete sequencing despite the large sequencing depth.

The donors were healthy, HIV-negative adults who had no recently reported acute infections or vaccinations. All donors were Caucasian adults living in Nashville, Tennessee, USA. CD4+ T cells were enriched by magnetic negative selection, after which naive cells were positively selected on CD45RA and the negative fraction was taken as the memory subset. Blood was collected by leukapheresis, and PBMCs were isolated by Ficoll-Histopaque density gradient centrifugation and then cryopreserved in liquid nitrogen vapor phase. Analytical flow cytometry was used to check the purity and quantity of every magnetically sorted T cell population. From each sorted fraction, genomic DNA was isolated and quantified by UV absorbance on a Nanodrop 2000c. Using the deep immunoSEQ assay, TCR CDR3 regions were amplified from genomic DNA by multiplex PCR. For each cell subset, the extracted genomic DNA was distributed evenly across all wells of several immunoSEQ 96-well plates, and each plate served as one replicate. For sorted subsets, about 200 ng genomic DNA, equal to 30,000 or so T cell genomes, was loaded into each replicate PCR. Purified libraries were quantified with a Qubit 3.0 fluorometer, sized on a Bioanalyzer 2100, and re-quantified with the KAPA Library Quantification kit. Every immunoSEQ 96-well plate was sequenced on a dedicated single-read 150-cycle Illumina NextSeq 550 flow cell. Processing in the source paper ran as follows. Because the immunoSEQ output held only junctional sequences and lacked quality scores, the filtering could not match the filtering applied to full-length reads. Sequences were annotated with PyIR, a Python wrapper for IgBLAST v1.9, using IMGT germline references to assign V/J genes and CDR3. Reads with weak V/J assignments (E-value above 1e-6), missing CDR3, stop codons, out-of-frame junctions, or ambiguous translated residues were removed. V3J clonotypes were defined as sequences sharing an identical inferred V gene, J gene, and CDR3 amino acid sequence. Percentage overlap between repertoires was calculated by dividing the number of shared unique clonotypes by the size of the smaller repertoire. Three approaches were used to assess repertoire richness: RTK rarefaction, the Chao1 estimator, and Recon v2.1 estimates of unobserved clonotypes. OLGA was used to compute generation probabilities for all TCRbeta clonotypes that the gDNA method yielded from a handful of donors. This is the immuneACCESS table as TCRdb keeps it, with only in-frame sequences that have V and J called. A part of the clones is gone; compared with another copy, unresolved V genes explain less than half, and the rest is unexplained. For V, J and clone size, that table is used; D and trimming come from the DNA. In all, the sample holds about 2.3 million clones, and 85% to 95% of those were seen once. The top ten clones comprise 0.37% of the sample.

The junction carries 11 bases between V and J, which are trimmed by 2 bases and 3 bases respectively. The germline V gene yields MNHNS for CDR1 and SASEGT for CDR2. The CDR3 runs 14 amino acids, cysteine and phenylalanine included. The retained sequence is limited to the CDR3, 42 bases, with the frame set at the first base. The sequence joins TRBV6-1 to TRBJ2-7; the D gene lacks a confident call. This receptor was obtained from a man aged 18 to 35 in good health. Some clones in this sample may be carry-over from other donors' samples. The sequenced sample was naive CD4+ T cells from PBMCs. The cell subset or site label for this specimen denotes: CD45RA+ positively selected. The nucleotide sequence reads TGTGCCAGCAGTGAAAAATGGCAGCACTACGAGCAGTACTTC. Translated, this is CASSEKWQHYEQYF.